Sequencing of this T cell receptor beta chain was carried out in a study of human T cells and chemical hapten exposure. Across the study: Patch tests put 0.01% DPC on the upper back, read at 6 days. Small pooled library volume differences mainly caused per-sample TCR yield variation.

Sample time point: pre-sensitization, week 0. The treatment here: therapeutic diphenylcyclopropenone sensitization with weekly scalp DPC. RNA extraction used unfractionated whole blood as the source of total RNA. V was clipped by 7 bases and J by 2 bases, with 15 bases between them. The CDR3 runs 14 residues. Germline V lookup: CDR1 MNHNS, CDR2 SASEGT. A single record per CDR3 protein comes from TCRdb applying MiXCR to the RACE reads. The repertoire has some 74,000 distinct CDR3 sequences, less than 15% of them found once; the top ten carry 4% to 6%. Points on this clonotype: The antigen is unknown.

Points from the study as a whole: Correlating positively with patch test score were the PT1 expanded TCR counts.

The chain uses TRBV6-1 and TRBJ2-7; a weak D match, TRBD1 (5 bases). The clonotype was recovered from a woman aged 45-65 years with alopecia areata. Some clones in this sample may be carry-over from other donors' samples. The sequencing used whole blood, collected in connection with sensitization to the hapten diphenylcyclopropenone (DPC). The CDR3 nucleotides read TGTGCCAGCACCCAGGGTAGAGGCCCCTACGAGCAGTACTTC. Translating gives CASTQGRGPYEQYF.